The rows below give T cell receptor beta chains drawn from one sample of a study of blood T cells in healthy people across ages. TCRdb processed the 5' RACE reads anew with MiXCR; each CDR3 protein has one entry. The table includes about 1.8 million distinct CDR3 sequences, 49% detected once. Sequencing input: blood. These receptors all stem from a woman aged 40 to 49 in good health. CDR3s include the opening cysteine and the closing phenylalanine or tryptophan. Fields, in order: V gene, clone size, J gene, D gene, CDR3 DNA, CDR3 protein. A D gene is named only where the DNA matches it firmly. Expanded clones are given a class, and other clones once, few, many or no size at all.

TRBV28,-,TRBJ2-1,-,TGTGCCAGCGGAAGGACAGCCAATGGTGATGAGCAGTTCTTC,CASGRTANGDEQFF
TRBV20-1,few,TRBJ2-7,TRBD1,TGCAGTATCGAGGACAGGGGAAGGTACGAGCAGTACTTC,CSIEDRGRYEQYF
TRBV28,few,TRBJ2-4,TRBD2,TGTGCCAGCACCATGGAGGGGAGCGGGGTAAACATTCAGTACTTC,CASTMEGSGVNIQYF
TRBV15,-,TRBJ2-3,-,TGTGCCACCAGCAGACTCCTAGTTAGTACAGATACGCAGTCTTTT,CATSRLLVSTDTQSF
TRBV18,-,TRBJ2-1,-,TGTGCCAGCTCACCACGGTGGGGGCTGAGGTACAATGAGCAGTTCTTC,CASSPRWGLRYNEQFF
TRBV3-1,-,TRBJ1-5,-,TGTGCCAGCAGCTCTCTAGTGAGCAATCAGCCCCAGCATTTT,CASSSLVSNQPQHF
TRBV4-2,once,TRBJ1-2,TRBD1,TGTGCCAGCAGCCAGAGCTTTTGGGGGACAGGGGATCATGGCTACACCTTC,CASSQSFWGTGDHGYTF
TRBV7-2,-,TRBJ1-2,-,TGTGCCAGCAGCTTAGCTTCTGTGGCCTCAAAGAACTCTGGCTACACCTTC,CASSLASVASKNSGYTF
TRBV5-1,-,TRBJ2-4,-,TGCGCCAGCAGCTCGGGAGACAGGGACAAAAACATTCAGTACTTC,CASSSGDRDKNIQYF
TRBV6-2/TRBV6-3,few,TRBJ2-1,-,TGTGCCAGCAGTTACGGACCCGACTCCTACAATGAGCAGTTCTTC,CASSYGPDSYNEQFF
TRBV6-5,-,TRBJ2-3,-,TGTGCCAGCTCTAGAACCCTACTCAATACGCAGTATTTT,CASSRTLLNTQYF
TRBV7-7,few,TRBJ2-2,-,TGTGCTAGCAGCTTCAGTGCTTTTAACACCGGGGAGCTGTTTTTT,CASSFSAFNTGELFF